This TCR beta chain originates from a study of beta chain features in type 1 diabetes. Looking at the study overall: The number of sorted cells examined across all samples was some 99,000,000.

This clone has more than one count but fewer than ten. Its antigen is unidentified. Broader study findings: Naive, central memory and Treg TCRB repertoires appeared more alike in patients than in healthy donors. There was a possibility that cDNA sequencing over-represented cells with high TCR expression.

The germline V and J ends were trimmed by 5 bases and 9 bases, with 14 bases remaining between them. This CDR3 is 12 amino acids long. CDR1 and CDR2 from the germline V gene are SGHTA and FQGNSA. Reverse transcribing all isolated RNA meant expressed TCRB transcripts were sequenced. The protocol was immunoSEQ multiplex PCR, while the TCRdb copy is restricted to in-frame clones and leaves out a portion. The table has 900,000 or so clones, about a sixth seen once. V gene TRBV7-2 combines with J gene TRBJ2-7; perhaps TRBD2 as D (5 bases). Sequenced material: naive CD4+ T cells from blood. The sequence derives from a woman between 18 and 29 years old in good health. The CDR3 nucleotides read TGTGCCAGCAGCCCTCCCGGGAAACGGCAGTACTTC. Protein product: CASSPPGKRQYF.